This TCR beta chain stems from a study of PD-L1 blockade in urothelial cancer. Turning to the study itself: Bladder-origin urothelial cancer in males described about nine tenths of the roughly 29 patients. At 3 weeks after treatment start (second dose) and again at 6 weeks, blood was analyzed.

The CDR3 spans 14 residues. Germline V lookup: CDR1 SGHRS, CDR2 YFSETQ. Unmatched junction bases numbered 7, after V lost 6 bases and J lost 2 bases. The time point: pretreatment peripheral blood. Pretreatment and on-treatment samples were taken, numbering 1 to 8 per patient. Sequencing was performed with immunoSEQ multiplex PCR; in TCRdb, only in-frame clones are kept and a portion is missing. The sample holds 95,000 or so clones, 87% seen once. Notes on this clone: The CDR3 end shows no conserved phenylalanine or tryptophan, and so a read error is likely.

Sequencing was performed on PBMCs, taken around atezolizumab (anti-PD-L1) treatment. The chain is built from TRBV5-1 and TRBJ2-7; 8 bases are shared with TRBD1. The clonotype comes from a man in his fifties or sixties with urothelial cancer. CDR3 residues: CASKKDRATYEQYL. CDR3 DNA: TGCGCCAGCAAAAAGGACAGGGCCACCTACGAGCAGTACCTC.